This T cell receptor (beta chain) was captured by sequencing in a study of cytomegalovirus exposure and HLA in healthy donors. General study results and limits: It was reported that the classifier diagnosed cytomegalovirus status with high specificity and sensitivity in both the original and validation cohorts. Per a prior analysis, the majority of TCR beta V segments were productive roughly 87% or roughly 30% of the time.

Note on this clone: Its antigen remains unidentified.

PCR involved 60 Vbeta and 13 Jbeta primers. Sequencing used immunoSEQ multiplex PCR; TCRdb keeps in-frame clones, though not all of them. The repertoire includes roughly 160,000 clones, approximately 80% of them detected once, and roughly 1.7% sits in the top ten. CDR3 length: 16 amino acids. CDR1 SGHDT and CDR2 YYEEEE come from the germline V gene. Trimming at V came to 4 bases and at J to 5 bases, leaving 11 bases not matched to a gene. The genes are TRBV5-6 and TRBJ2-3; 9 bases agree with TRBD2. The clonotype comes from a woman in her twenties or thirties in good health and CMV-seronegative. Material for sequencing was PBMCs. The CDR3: CASSLRYSGGGDTQYF. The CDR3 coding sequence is TGTGCCAGCAGCCTTCGGTATAGCGGGGGCGGAGATACGCAGTATTTT.